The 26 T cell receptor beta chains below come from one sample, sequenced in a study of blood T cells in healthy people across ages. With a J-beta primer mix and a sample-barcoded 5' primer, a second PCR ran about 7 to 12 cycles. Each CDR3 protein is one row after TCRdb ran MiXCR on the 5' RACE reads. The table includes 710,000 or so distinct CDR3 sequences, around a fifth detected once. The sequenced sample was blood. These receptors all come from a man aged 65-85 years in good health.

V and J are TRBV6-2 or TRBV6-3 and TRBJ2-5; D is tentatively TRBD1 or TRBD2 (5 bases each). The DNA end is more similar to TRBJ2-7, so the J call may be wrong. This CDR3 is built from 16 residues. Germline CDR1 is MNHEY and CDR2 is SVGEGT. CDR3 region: CASSSAGTRISYEQYF. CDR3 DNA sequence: TGTGCCAGCAGTTCGGCCGGGACGAGGATCTCCTACGAGCAGTACTTC.

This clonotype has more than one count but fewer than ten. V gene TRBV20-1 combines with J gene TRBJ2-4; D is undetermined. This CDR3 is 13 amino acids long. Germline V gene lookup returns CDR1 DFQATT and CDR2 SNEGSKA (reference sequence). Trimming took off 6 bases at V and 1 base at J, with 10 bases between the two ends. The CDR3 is CSAPTSAKNIQYF. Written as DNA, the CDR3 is TGCAGTGCCCCCACATCTGCCAAAAACATTCAGTACTTC.

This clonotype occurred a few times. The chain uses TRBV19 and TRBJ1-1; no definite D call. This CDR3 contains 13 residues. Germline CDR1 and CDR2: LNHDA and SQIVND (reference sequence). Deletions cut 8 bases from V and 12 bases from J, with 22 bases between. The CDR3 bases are TGTGCCAGTGAGGACTTCGTCCCCTCCCGTCCTTTCTTT. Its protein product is CASEDFVPSRPFF.

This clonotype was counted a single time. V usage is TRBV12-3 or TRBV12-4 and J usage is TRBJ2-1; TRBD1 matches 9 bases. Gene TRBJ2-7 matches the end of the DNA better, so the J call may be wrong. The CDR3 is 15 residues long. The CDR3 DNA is TGTGCCAGCAGTTTATTTAGAGACAGGGGGTTCGAGCAGTACTTC. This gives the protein CASSLFRDRGFEQYF.

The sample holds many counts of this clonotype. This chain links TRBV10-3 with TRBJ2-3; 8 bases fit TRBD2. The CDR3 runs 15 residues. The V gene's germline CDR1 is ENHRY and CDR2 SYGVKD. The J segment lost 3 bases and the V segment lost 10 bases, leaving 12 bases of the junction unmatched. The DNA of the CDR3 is TGTGCCACCGGAACTAGCGGCGGCGGGACAGATACGCAGTATTTT. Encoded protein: CATGTSGGGTDTQYF.

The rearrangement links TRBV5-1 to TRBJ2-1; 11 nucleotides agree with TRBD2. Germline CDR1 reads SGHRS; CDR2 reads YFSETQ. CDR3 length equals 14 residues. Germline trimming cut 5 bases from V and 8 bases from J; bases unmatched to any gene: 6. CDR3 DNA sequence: TGCGCCAGCAGTGCACTAGCGGGAGTGGATGAGCAGTTCTTC. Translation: CASSALAGVDEQFF.

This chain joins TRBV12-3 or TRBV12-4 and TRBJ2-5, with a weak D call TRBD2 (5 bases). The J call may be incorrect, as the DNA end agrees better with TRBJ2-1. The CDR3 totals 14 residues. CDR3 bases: TGTGCCAGCAGTAGCATACTAGAATTCAATGAGCAGTTCTTC. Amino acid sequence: CASSSILEFNEQFF.

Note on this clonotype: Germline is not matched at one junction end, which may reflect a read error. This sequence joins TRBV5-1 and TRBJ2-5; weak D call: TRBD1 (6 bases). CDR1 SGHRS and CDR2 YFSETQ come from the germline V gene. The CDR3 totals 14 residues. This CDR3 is CASSVVGAQEAQYF. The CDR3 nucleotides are TGCGCCAGCAGCGTCGTGGGGGCACAAGAGGCCCAGTACTTC.

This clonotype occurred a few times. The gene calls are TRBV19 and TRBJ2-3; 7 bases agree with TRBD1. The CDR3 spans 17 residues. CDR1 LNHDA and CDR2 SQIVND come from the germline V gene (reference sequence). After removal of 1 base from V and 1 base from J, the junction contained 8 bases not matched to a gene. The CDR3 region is CASSIGTGFRGTDTQYF. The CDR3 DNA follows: TGTGCCAGTAGTATAGGGACAGGCTTTAGGGGCACAGATACGCAGTATTTT.

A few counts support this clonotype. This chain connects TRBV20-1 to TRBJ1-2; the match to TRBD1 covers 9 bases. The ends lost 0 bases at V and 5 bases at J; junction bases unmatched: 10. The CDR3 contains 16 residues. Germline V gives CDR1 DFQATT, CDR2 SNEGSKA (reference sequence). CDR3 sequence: CSAREGTGWVVYGYTF. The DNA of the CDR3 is TGCAGTGCTAGAGAGGGGACAGGGTGGGTTGTTTATGGCTACACCTTC.

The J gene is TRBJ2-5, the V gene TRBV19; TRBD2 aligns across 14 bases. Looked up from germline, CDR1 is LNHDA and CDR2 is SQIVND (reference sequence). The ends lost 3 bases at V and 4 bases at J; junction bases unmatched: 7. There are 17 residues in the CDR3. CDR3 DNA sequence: TGTGCCAGTAGTATCGGACTAGCGGGAGGCTGGGGAGAGACCCAGTACTTC. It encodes CASSIGLAGGWGETQYF.

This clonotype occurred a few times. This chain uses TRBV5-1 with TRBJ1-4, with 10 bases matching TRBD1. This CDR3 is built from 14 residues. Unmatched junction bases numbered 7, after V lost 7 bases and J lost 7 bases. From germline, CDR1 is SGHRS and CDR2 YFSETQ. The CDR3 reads CASGTGQGSEKLFF. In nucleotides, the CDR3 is TGCGCCAGCGGGACGGGACAGGGGTCTGAAAAACTGTTTTTT.

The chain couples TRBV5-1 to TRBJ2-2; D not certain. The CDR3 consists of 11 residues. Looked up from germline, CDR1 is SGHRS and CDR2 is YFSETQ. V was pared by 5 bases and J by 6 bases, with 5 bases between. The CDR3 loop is CASRKAGELFF. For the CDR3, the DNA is TGCGCCAGCAGAAAGGCCGGGGAGCTGTTTTTT.

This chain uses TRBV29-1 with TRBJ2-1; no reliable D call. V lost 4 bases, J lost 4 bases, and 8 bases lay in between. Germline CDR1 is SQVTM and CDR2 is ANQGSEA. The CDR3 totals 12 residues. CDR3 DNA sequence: TGCAGCGTTGGATGGGGTTACAATGAGCAGTTCTTC. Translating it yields CSVGWGYNEQFF.

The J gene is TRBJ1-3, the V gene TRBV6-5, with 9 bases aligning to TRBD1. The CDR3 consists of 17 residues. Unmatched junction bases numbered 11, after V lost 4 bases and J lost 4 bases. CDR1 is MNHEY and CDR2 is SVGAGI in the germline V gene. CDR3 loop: CASSSRKDRGLGNTIYF. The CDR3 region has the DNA TGTGCCAGCAGTTCCCGCAAAGACAGGGGGTTAGGAAACACCATATATTTT.

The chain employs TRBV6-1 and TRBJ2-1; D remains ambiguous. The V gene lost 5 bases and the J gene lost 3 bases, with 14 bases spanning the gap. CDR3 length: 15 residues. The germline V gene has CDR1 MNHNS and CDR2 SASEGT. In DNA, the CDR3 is TGTGCCAGCAGTCTAATGAGCGAGATCTACAATGAGCAGTTCTTC. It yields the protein CASSLMSEIYNEQFF.

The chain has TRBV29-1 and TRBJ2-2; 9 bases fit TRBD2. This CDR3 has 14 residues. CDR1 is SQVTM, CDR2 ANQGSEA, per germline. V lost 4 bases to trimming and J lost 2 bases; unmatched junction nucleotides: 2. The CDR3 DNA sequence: TGCAGCGTTGTGCGGGGGGGCAACACCGGGGAGCTGTTTTTT. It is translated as CSVVRGGNTGELFF.

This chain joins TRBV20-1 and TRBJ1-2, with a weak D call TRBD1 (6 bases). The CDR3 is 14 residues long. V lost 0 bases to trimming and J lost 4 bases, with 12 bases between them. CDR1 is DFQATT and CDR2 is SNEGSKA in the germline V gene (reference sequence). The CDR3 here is CSARDPTGIYGYTF. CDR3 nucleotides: TGCAGTGCTAGAGACCCCACAGGGATCTATGGCTACACCTTC.

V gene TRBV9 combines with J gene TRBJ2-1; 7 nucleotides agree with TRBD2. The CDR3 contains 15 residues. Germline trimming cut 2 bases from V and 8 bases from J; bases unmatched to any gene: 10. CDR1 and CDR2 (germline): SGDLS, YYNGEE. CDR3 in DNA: TGTGCCAGCAGCGTGCAAAGTCTGGGGAGGGATGAGCAGTTCTTC. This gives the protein CASSVQSLGRDEQFF.

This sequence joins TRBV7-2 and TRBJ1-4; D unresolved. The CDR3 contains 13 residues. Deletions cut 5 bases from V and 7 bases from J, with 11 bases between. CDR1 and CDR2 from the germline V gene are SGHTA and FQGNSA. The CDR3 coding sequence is TGTGCCAGCAGCACCAGGACCCCTGAAAAACTGTTTTTT. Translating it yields CASSTRTPEKLFF.

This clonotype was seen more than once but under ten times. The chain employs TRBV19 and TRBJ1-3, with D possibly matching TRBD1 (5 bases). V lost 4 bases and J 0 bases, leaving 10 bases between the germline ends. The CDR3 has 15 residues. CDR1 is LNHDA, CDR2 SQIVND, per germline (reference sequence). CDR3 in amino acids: CASSKTGDSGNTIYF. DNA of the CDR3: TGTGCCAGTAGTAAAACAGGAGACTCTGGAAACACCATATATTTT.

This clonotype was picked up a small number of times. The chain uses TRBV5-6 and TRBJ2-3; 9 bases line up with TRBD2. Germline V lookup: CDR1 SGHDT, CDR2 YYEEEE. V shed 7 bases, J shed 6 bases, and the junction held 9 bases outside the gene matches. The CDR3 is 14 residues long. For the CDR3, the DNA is TGTGCCAGCCTTCCAGTGGCGGGGGGGGATACGCAGTATTTT. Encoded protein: CASLPVAGGDTQYF.

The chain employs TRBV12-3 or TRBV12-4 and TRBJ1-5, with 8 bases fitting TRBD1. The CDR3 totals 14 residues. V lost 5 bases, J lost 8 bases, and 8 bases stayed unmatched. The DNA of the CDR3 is TGTGCCAGCAGTATAAGCAGGGGGCTTGAGCCCCAGCATTTT. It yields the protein CASSISRGLEPQHF.

The CDR3 DNA reads as TGTGCCAGCAGCAACACCAAGGGACTAGCCCTCCTGGAGACCCAGTACTTC. Translation gives CASSNTKGLALLETQYF. The V call is TRBV13, the J call TRBJ2-5, with TRBD2 identical over 9 bases. Germline trimming cut 5 bases from V and 5 bases from J; bases unmatched to any gene: 15. This CDR3 region has 17 residues. Germline V CDR1 and CDR2: PRHDT, FYEKMQ (reference sequence).

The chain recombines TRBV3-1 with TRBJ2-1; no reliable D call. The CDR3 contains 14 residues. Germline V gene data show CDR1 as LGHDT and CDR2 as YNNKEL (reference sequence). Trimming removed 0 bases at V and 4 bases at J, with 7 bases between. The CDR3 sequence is CASSQDPAYNEQFF. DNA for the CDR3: TGTGCCAGCAGCCAAGATCCAGCATACAATGAGCAGTTCTTC.

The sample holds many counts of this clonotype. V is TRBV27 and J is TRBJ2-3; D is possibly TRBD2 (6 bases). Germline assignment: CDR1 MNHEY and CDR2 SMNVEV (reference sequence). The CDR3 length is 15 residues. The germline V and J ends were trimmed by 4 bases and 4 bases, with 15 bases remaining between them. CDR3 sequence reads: CASSSRLAYADTQYF. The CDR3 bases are TGTGCCAGCAGTTCTCGTCTAGCGTACGCAGATACGCAGTATTTT.